This TCR beta chain was retrieved from a study of spatial heterogeneity in lung cancer. In its sample, this clonotype ranks as medium-sized. The antigen is undetermined. V shed 0 bases, J shed 1 base, and the junction held 17 bases outside the gene matches. CDR3 length: 20 amino acids. The germline V gene encodes CDR1 SGHNT and CDR2 YENEEA. Whole-study results and caveats: Counts of expanded intratumoral alpha and beta TCRs tracked tumor mutation counts.

Indicated time point: sample taken at primary tumor resection. TCRdb recomputed calls from the 5' RACE reads with MiXCR, one row per CDR3 protein. The top ten clones hold 25% to 35% of a sample with some 3,200 distinct CDR3 sequences, roughly 4.8% of them seen once. Sequenced here: lung tumor tissue, sampled at surgery. The clonotype was recovered from a female donor with early-stage non-small cell lung cancer. V gene TRBV11-3 combines with J gene TRBJ2-7, with TRBD1 matching 8 bases. The chain's CDR3 is CASSLEGRGRGIGRSYEQYV. The CDR3 coding sequence is TGTGCCAGCAGCTTAGAGGGCAGGGGGCGAGGTATTGGGAGGTCCTACGAGCAGTACGTC.